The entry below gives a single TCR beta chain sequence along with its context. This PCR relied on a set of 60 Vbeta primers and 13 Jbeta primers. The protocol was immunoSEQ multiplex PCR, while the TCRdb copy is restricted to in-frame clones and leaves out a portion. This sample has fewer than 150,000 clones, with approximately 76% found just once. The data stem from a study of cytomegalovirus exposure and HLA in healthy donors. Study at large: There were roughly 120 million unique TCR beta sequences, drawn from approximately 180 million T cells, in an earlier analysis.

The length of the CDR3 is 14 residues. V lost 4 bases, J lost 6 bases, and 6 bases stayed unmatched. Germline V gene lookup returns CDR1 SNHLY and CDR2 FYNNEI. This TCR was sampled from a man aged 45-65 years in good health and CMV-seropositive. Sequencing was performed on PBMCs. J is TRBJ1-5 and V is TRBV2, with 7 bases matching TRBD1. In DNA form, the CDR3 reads TGTGCCAGCAGTGGACAGGGTTACGGTCAGCCCCAGCATTTT. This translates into CASSGQGYGQPQHF.